These 23 T cell receptor beta chains were sequenced from one sample in a study of T cell responses to AZD1222 COVID-19 vaccine. Assay used: immunoSEQ multiplex PCR; TCRdb lists only in-frame clones, some missing. The table lists around 88,000 clones, roughly 91% of them singletons, with roughly 2.8% in the top ten. The specimen comprised peripheral blood, sampled on day 0 of MenACWY control vaccination. These receptors were taken from an adult in good health.

The V call is TRBV7-9, the J call TRBJ1-1, with D maybe TRBD1 (5 bases). Trimming took 5 bases from V and 10 from J, leaving 14 bases between them. The germline V gene has CDR1 SEHNR and CDR2 FQNEAQ (reference sequence). The CDR3 is 12 residues long. The CDR3 loop reads CASSLIAQGAFF. The CDR3 DNA is TGTGCCAGCAGCCTTATAGCCCAGGGAGCTTTCTTT. Complete variable domain (other parts from reference TRBV7-9 and TRBJ1-1): DTGVSQNPRHKITKRGQNVTFRCDPISEHNRLYWYRQTLGQGPEFLTYFQNEAQLEKSRLLSDRFSAERPKGSFSTLEIQRTEQGDSAMYLCASSLIAQGAFFGQGTRLTVV.

The rearrangement links TRBV30 to TRBJ2-2; TRBD1 matches at 9 bases. Germline CDR1 is GTSNPN and CDR2 is SVGIG (reference sequence). The CDR3 runs to 15 residues. The trim removed 0 bases at V and 6 bases at J, leaving 5 bases unmatched. CDR3 nucleotide sequence: TGTGCCTGGAGTGTAGACTGGGACAGGGCCGGGGAGCTGTTTTTT. It yields the protein CAWSVDWDRAGELFF.

This clone was recorded a few times. The chain joins TRBV20-1 to TRBJ2-3, with D unclear. The CDR3 extends over 14 amino acids. Between the trimmed V and J ends, which lost 3 bases and 3 bases, there was a span of 13 bases. Germline-derived CDR1 and CDR2 are DFQATT and SNEGSKA (reference sequence). The CDR3 coding sequence is TGCAGTGCTAGTATAGGGTTGGGGACAGATACGCAGTATTTT. It translates to CSASIGLGTDTQYF.

The chain has TRBV4-1 and TRBJ2-5; 10 positions agree with TRBD1. Trimming took 5 bases from V and 6 from J; bases not matched to a gene: 9. CDR3 length: 15 residues. The germline V gene encodes CDR1 MGHRA and CDR2 YSYEKL. CDR3: CASSDRGQGGKTQYF. CDR3 DNA sequence: TGCGCCAGCAGCGACAGGGGGCAAGGAGGGAAGACCCAGTACTTC.

The chain uses TRBV10-3 and TRBJ2-3; D uncertain. CDR1 and CDR2 from the germline V gene are ENHRY and SYGVKD. Trimming stripped 2 bases from V and 2 bases from J, with 8 bases between. The CDR3 consists of 14 residues. The CDR3 here is CAISEVGTTDTQYF. The CDR3 DNA sequence: TGTGCCATCAGTGAGGTGGGAACCACAGATACGCAGTATTTT.

The genes are TRBV9 and TRBJ1-1; perhaps TRBD1 as D (6 bases). V was shortened by 4 bases and J by 1 base, with 11 bases between the two germline ends. The CDR3 consists of 14 residues. The germline V gene has CDR1 SGDLS and CDR2 YYNGEE. DNA for the CDR3: TGTGCCAGCAGCACCCGGGACAAGAACACTGAAGCTTTCTTT. This translates into CASSTRDKNTEAFF.

V gene TRBV19 combines with J gene TRBJ1-4, with D possibly being TRBD1 (5 bases). The V end was cut by 5 bases, the J end by 8 bases, with 18 bases between. Germline V gene lookup returns CDR1 LNHDA and CDR2 SQIVND (reference sequence). The CDR3 extends over 15 amino acids. The CDR3 spells CASSPRAGRDEKLFF. CDR3 nucleotides: TGTGCCAGTAGTCCCCGGGCAGGGAGAGACGAAAAACTGTTTTTT. The whole variable domain, remainder taken from reference TRBV19 and TRBJ1-4, is DGGITQSPKYLFRKEGQNVTLSCEQNLNHDAMYWYRQDPGQGLRLIYYSQIVNDFQKGDIAEGYSVSREKKESFPLTVTSAQKNPTAFYLCASSPRAGRDEKLFFGSGTQLSVL.

V gene TRBV10-3 combines with J gene TRBJ1-1; D gene uncertain. Trimming took 3 bases from V and 1 from J, leaving 3 bases between them. The CDR3 is 12 residues long. Looked up from germline, CDR1 is ENHRY and CDR2 is SYGVKD. CDR3 in DNA: TGTGCCATCAGTGATTGGAACACTGAAGCTTTCTTT. The encoded protein is CAISDWNTEAFF.

The gene calls are TRBV19 and TRBJ1-5; D unclear. The V gene's germline CDR1 is LNHDA and CDR2 SQIVND (reference sequence). This CDR3 has 14 amino acids. V was trimmed by 0 bases and J by 7 bases, leaving 10 bases between them. The CDR3 protein is CASSIEDGRQPQHF. The DNA for the CDR3 is TGTGCCAGTAGTATAGAGGATGGGAGGCAGCCCCAGCATTTT.

This chain joins TRBV7-9 and TRBJ2-2, with TRBD2 identical over 8 bases. The CDR3 loop spans 16 amino acids. Trimming cost V 5 bases and J 2 bases; bases outside gene matches: 7. Germline V CDR1 and CDR2: SEHNR, FQNEAQ (reference sequence). The CDR3 reads CASSLKAGANTGELFF. The CDR3, as DNA: TGTGCCAGCAGCCTTAAAGCGGGGGCTAACACCGGGGAGCTGTTTTTT.

The V and J genes are TRBV12-3 or TRBV12-4 and TRBJ2-1, with a weak D call TRBD2 (5 bases). The CDR3 totals 13 residues. V was clipped by 2 bases and J by 5 bases, with 7 bases between them. Written as DNA, the CDR3 is TGTGCCAGCAGTTTAAGGACTCACAATGAGCAGTTCTTC. Protein: CASSLRTHNEQFF.

In this sample, this clone turned up a few times. The V and J genes are TRBV5-6 and TRBJ2-7; D call uncertain. The germline V gene encodes CDR1 SGHDT and CDR2 YYEEEE. The CDR3 has 11 amino acids. The V end was cut by 0 bases, the J end by 8 bases, with 6 bases between. The CDR3 region has the DNA TGTGCCAGCAGCTTGGGAAACAAGCAGTACTTC. Amino acid sequence: CASSLGNKQYF.

This clone was observed a single time. The rearrangement links TRBV4-2 to TRBJ1-2, with no clear D. Looked up from germline, CDR1 is LGHNA and CDR2 is YNFKEQ. The CDR3 is 15 amino acids. The V gene lost 5 bases and the J gene lost 2 bases, with 15 bases spanning the gap. For the CDR3, the DNA is TGTGCCAGCAGCTCACGTCCTGGCTCAAACTATGGCTACACCTTC. Protein sequence: CASSSRPGSNYGYTF.

The chain employs TRBV19 and TRBJ1-1; D is unresolved. Looked up from germline, CDR1 is LNHDA and CDR2 is SQIVND (reference sequence). The CDR3 covers 14 residues. Trimming removed 7 bases from V and 2 bases from J, with 14 bases in between. The CDR3 nucleotides read TGTGCCAGTATCCAGGCCAGTCCTAACACTGAAGCTTTCTTT. It is translated as CASIQASPNTEAFF.

The chain is built from TRBV11-2 and TRBJ2-5; TRBD2 matches at 11 bases. Germline CDR1 SGHAT, CDR2 FQNNGV. The trim removed 5 bases at V and 5 bases at J, leaving 7 bases unmatched. The CDR3 totals 15 residues. The CDR3 loop reads CASSQLAGAGETQYF. The CDR3 DNA follows: TGTGCCAGCAGCCAACTAGCGGGGGCCGGGGAGACCCAGTACTTC.

The chain employs TRBV24-1 and TRBJ2-3; TRBD2 matches 11 bases. The germline V gene has CDR1 KGHDR and CDR2 SFDVKD. The length of the CDR3 is 16 residues. Trimming cost V 4 bases and J 0 bases; bases outside gene matches: 2. In DNA form, the CDR3 reads TGTGCCACCAGTGACCGACTAGCGGGGAGCACAGATACGCAGTATTTT. It specifies CATSDRLAGSTDTQYF.

V is TRBV9 and J is TRBJ2-1; 9 bases match TRBD1. This CDR3 has 15 residues. Germline values: CDR1 SGDLS, CDR2 YYNGEE. V shed 4 bases, J shed 2 bases, and the junction held 4 bases outside the gene matches. CDR3 protein: CASSPGQGTYNEQFF. CDR3 DNA sequence: TGTGCCAGCAGCCCTGGACAGGGGACCTACAATGAGCAGTTCTTC.

V usage is TRBV5-1 and J usage is TRBJ2-1; 10 positions match TRBD2. The CDR3 length is 15 residues. Germline V gene data show CDR1 as SGHRS and CDR2 as YFSETQ. V dropped 6 bases and J dropped 3; count of bases not matched to a gene: 6. This chain's CDR3 is CASTLAGADYNEQFF. CDR3 sequence (DNA): TGCGCCAGCACGCTAGCGGGGGCTGACTACAATGAGCAGTTCTTC.

There are a few counts of this clone. The chain couples TRBV6-5 to TRBJ2-7, with D unresolved. The CDR3 is made up of 13 amino acids. V was trimmed by 9 bases and J by 2 bases, leaving 14 bases between them. CDR1 MNHEY and CDR2 SVGAGI come from the germline V gene. The DNA for the CDR3 is TGTGCCAGTCGTGCCCCCCTGACCTACGAGCAGTACTTC. This gives the protein CASRAPLTYEQYF.

The gene calls are TRBV12-2 and TRBJ2-7; the DNA was not used to check the table's D call, TRBD2. TRBV12-2 is a known pseudogene. This CDR3 contains 18 residues. CDR3 residues: CASRLVGLPGDFPGEQYF. The CDR3 DNA sequence: TGTGCAAGTCGCTTGGTAGGACTACCGGGAGATTTCCCTGGGGAGCAGTACTTC.

This rearrangement joins TRBV28 to TRBJ1-6; 7 positions agree with TRBD1. The germline CDR1 and CDR2 sequences are MDHEN and SYDVKM. The V and J ends lost 5 bases and 10 bases, in that order; junction bases with no gene match: 8. This CDR3 region has 14 residues. The CDR3 sequence: CASSEGARHSPLHF. CDR3 DNA: TGTGCCAGCAGTGAGGGGGCGCGGCACTCACCCCTCCACTTT.

This rearrangement joins TRBV19 to TRBJ1-1; 8 nucleotides match TRBD1. The germline CDR1 and CDR2 sequences are LNHDA and SQIVND (reference sequence). The CDR3 is 15 residues long. Trimming cost V 3 bases and J 3 bases; bases outside gene matches: 6. This chain's CDR3 is CASSILDREDTEAFF. The CDR3 DNA reads as TGTGCCAGTAGTATCCTGGACAGGGAGGACACTGAAGCTTTCTTT.

The chain has TRBV7-3 and TRBJ2-3; D perhaps matches TRBD1 (6 bases). CDR3 length: 15 residues. Per the germline V gene, CDR1 is SGHTA and CDR2 is FQGTGA. Trimming cost V 4 bases and J 3 bases, with 14 bases left between them. The CDR3 region has the DNA TGTGCCAGCAGCTCCCCGGGACATAAGACAGATACGCAGTATTTT. Translation gives CASSSPGHKTDTQYF.